These 10 T cell receptor beta chains were sequenced from one sample in a study of early T cells in non-severe SARS-CoV-2 infection. Each CDR3 protein is one row after TCRdb ran MiXCR on the 5' RACE reads. The sample comprises 32,000 or so distinct CDR3 sequences, 5% of which are singletons, and roughly an eighth rests with the top ten. The sample comprised whole blood. These receptor sequences come from an adult who was a healthcare worker with PCR-confirmed SARS-CoV-2 infection or an uninfected control (not recorded which).

This clonotype came up a few times. The chain couples TRBV5-4 to TRBJ1-2; no clear D. Trimming took off 8 bases at V and 2 bases at J, with 19 bases between the two ends. This CDR3 region has 15 residues. From germline, CDR1 is SGHNT and CDR2 YYREEE (reference sequence). The CDR3 here is CASGPGRRTNYGYTF. The CDR3 DNA is TGTGCCAGTGGACCAGGACGGCGGACCAACTATGGCTACACCTTC.

There are many counts of this clonotype. This chain joins TRBV29-1 and TRBJ1-4; D is perhaps TRBD1 (5 bases). This CDR3 has 12 residues. Germline loops: CDR1 SQVTM, CDR2 ANQGSEA. CDR3 DNA: TGCAGTGGCGGGGACGGCCATGAAAAACTGTTTTTT. This translates into CSGGDGHEKLFF. The full variable domain, in which reference TRBV29-1 and TRBJ1-4 provide the parts outside the CDR3, is SAVISQKPSRDICQRGTSLTIQCQVDSQVTMMFWYRQQPGQSLTLIATANQGSEATYESGFVIDKFPISRPNLTFSTLTVSNMSPEDSSIYLCSGGDGHEKLFFGSGTQLSVL.

This clonotype was counted at least ten times. V is TRBV24-1 and J is TRBJ2-3; D is unresolved. V lost 2 bases and J 4 bases, leaving 3 bases between the germline ends. Germline CDR1 KGHDR, CDR2 SFDVKD. The CDR3 loop spans 12 amino acids. The CDR3 loop is CATSDSADTQYF. CDR3 DNA: TGTGCCACCAGTGATTCTGCAGATACGCAGTATTTT.

This clonotype was detected many times. The chain is built from TRBV5-8 and TRBJ2-6, with 9 nucleotides matching TRBD1. The germline V gene has CDR1 SGHTS and CDR2 YDEGEE. The J segment lost 0 bases and the V segment lost 5 bases, leaving 12 bases of the junction unmatched. The CDR3 is made up of 19 amino acids. The CDR3, as DNA: TGTGCCAGCAGTCCCGGGACAGGGTATTCTATCTCTGGGGCCAACGTCCTGACTTTC. It is translated as CASSPGTGYSISGANVLTF.

Comment on this clonotype: A much larger clone is a single base away; this may be a read error. This chain uses TRBV7-2 with TRBJ2-7, with D perhaps TRBD1 (6 bases). Between the trimmed V and J ends, which lost 4 bases and 6 bases, there was a span of 16 bases. CDR3 size: 14 residues. From germline, CDR1 is SGHTA and CDR2 FQGNSA. CDR3 residues: CASSYHDRPGEQYF. The CDR3, as DNA: TGTGCCAGCAGCTATCACGACAGGCCAGGCGAGCAGTACTTC.

This clonotype was observed at least ten times. The chain joins TRBV20-1 to TRBJ2-7; 8 bases agree with TRBD1. Germline values: CDR1 DFQATT, CDR2 SNEGSKA (reference sequence). The CDR3 covers 15 residues. V lost 3 bases to trimming and J lost 5 bases; unmatched junction nucleotides: 12. This chain's CDR3 is CSASQRTGNGHEQYF. Here the CDR3 DNA reads TGCAGTGCTAGTCAACGGACAGGGAATGGGCACGAGCAGTACTTC.

This sequence joins TRBV18 and TRBJ1-2, with 8 bases matching TRBD1. With V trimmed by 3 bases and J by 6 bases, 3 bases remained unmatched. Germline assignment: CDR1 KGHSH and CDR2 LQKENI. The CDR3 covers 13 residues. The CDR3 DNA reads as TGTGCCAGCTCACCGGGACAGGAGGATGGCTACACCTTC. Translating it yields CASSPGQEDGYTF.

This chain uses TRBV6-6 with TRBJ1-4, with D perhaps matching TRBD1 (5 bases). Germline V CDR1 and CDR2: MNHNY, SVGAGI (reference sequence). The CDR3 is 14 residues long. Trimming left V 6 bases short and J 8 bases short, with 16 bases between. The CDR3 loop is CASSLAQGHEKLFF. CDR3 nucleotides: TGTGCCAGCAGCCTCGCGCAGGGTCACGAAAAACTGTTTTTT.

In its sample, this clonotype was seen once. The chain couples TRBV29-1 to TRBJ1-2; D call uncertain. The CDR3 contains 11 residues. In germline, CDR1 is SQVTM, CDR2 ANQGSEA. V was shortened by 7 bases and J by 3 bases, with 9 bases between the two germline ends. CDR3 protein: CSGGWDYGYTF. CDR3 coding DNA: TGCAGCGGCGGATGGGACTATGGCTACACCTTC.

This clonotype was seen more than once but under ten times. J is TRBJ2-1 and V is TRBV11-2; 7 bases are shared with TRBD2. Unmatched junction bases numbered 15, after V lost 4 bases and J lost 3 bases. The CDR3 has 18 residues. Germline V CDR1 and CDR2: SGHAT, FQNNGV. DNA for the CDR3: TGTGCCAGCAGCTCCCAACGTCCGCTAGCGGTTCACTACAATGAGCAGTTCTTC. Its protein product is CASSSQRPLAVHYNEQFF.